The 21 T cell receptor beta chains listed next were all sequenced from one sample in a study of early T cells in non-severe SARS-CoV-2 infection. From the 5' RACE reads, TCRdb called clonotypes with MiXCR, one entry per CDR3 protein. The sample contains around 37,000 distinct CDR3 sequences, roughly 9.3% of which appear only once. Sequenced: whole blood. The receptors derive from an adult who was a healthcare worker with PCR-confirmed SARS-CoV-2 infection or an uninfected control (not recorded which).

This clonotype was counted many times. J is TRBJ2-2 and V is TRBV19; 10 bases fit TRBD1. The junction had 2 bases not matched to a gene; V was cut back by 7 bases and J by 0 bases. Germline CDR1 is LNHDA and CDR2 is SQIVND (reference sequence). This CDR3 has 15 amino acids. DNA for the CDR3: TGTGCCAGTAACGACAGGGGGCCGAACACCGGGGAGCTGTTTTTT. Translated: CASNDRGPNTGELFF.

This clonotype showed up just a few times. The V gene is TRBV24-1, the J gene TRBJ1-1, with D possibly being TRBD1 (6 bases). Germline V gives CDR1 KGHDR, CDR2 SFDVKD. CDR3 length: 12 residues. Deletions cut 7 bases from V and 2 bases from J, with 7 bases between. CDR3 nucleotides: TGTGCCACCAGACAGGGCAACACTGAAGCTTTCTTT. Translated, it gives CATRQGNTEAFF.

This clonotype was seen ten or more times. The CDR3 DNA reads as TGTGCCAGCAGCTGGGACTATTACAATGAGCAGTTCTTC. Translation gives CASSWDYYNEQFF. V is TRBV11-3 and J is TRBJ2-1; 7 nucleotides align to TRBD2. The germline V gene has CDR1 SGHNT and CDR2 YENEEA. V was pared by 4 bases and J by 4 bases, with 1 base of the junction left unmatched. The CDR3 has 13 residues.

This clonotype was counted many times. For the CDR3, the DNA is TGTGCCTGGAACCCGGACAGGGGTAGGTACGAGCAGTACTTC. This translates into CAWNPDRGRYEQYF. This chain uses TRBV30 with TRBJ2-7; 9 bases line up with TRBD1. Germline-derived CDR1 and CDR2 are GTSNPN and SVGIG (reference sequence). This CDR3 spans 14 amino acids. With V trimmed by 4 bases and J by 4 bases, 8 bases remained unmatched.

This clonotype was found many times. At one end the junction does not follow the germline gene, possibly because of a read error. The chain recombines TRBV7-8 with TRBJ1-3; perhaps TRBD1 as D (5 bases). The CDR3 has 15 amino acids. CDR1 SGHVS and CDR2 FQNEAQ come from the germline V gene. The CDR3 is CASSLGDSSENTIYF. The DNA for the CDR3 is TGTGCCAGCAGCTTGGGAGACAGCTCTGAAAACACCATATATTTT. Complete variable domain (other parts from reference TRBV7-8 and TRBJ1-3): GAGVSQSPRYKVAKRGQDVALRCDPISGHVSLFWYQQALGQGPEFLTYFQNEAQLDKSGLPSDRFFAERPEGSVSTLKIQRTQQEDSAVYLCASSLGDSSENTIYFGEGSWLTVV.

Many counts were recorded for this clonotype. The chain has TRBV7-2 and TRBJ2-7; D is unclear. This CDR3 is built from 16 residues. V shed 2 bases and J shed 5 bases, with 19 bases lying between them. CDR1 is SGHTA, CDR2 FQGNSA, per germline. The CDR3 loop reads CASSLSVDVGFDEQYF. CDR3 in DNA: TGTGCCAGCAGCTTATCAGTGGACGTGGGTTTCGACGAGCAGTACTTC.

This clonotype was observed many times. The CDR3 loop reads CSATQRGSYNEQFF. The CDR3 coding sequence is TGCAGTGCTACTCAGCGGGGATCCTACAATGAGCAGTTCTTC. This chain links TRBV20-1 with TRBJ2-1; 7 bases match TRBD2. The CDR3 is 14 residues long. V dropped 4 bases and J dropped 1; count of bases not matched to a gene: 4. Germline V lookup: CDR1 DFQATT, CDR2 SNEGSKA (reference sequence).

The chain couples TRBV7-9 to TRBJ2-3; 10 nucleotides align to TRBD2. From germline, CDR1 is SEHNR and CDR2 FQNEAQ (reference sequence). Losses at the gene ends were 5 bases for V and 0 bases for J; bases not matched to a gene: 8. This CDR3 is 17 amino acids long. CDR3 sequence reads: CASSPRTSGSSTDTQYF. The DNA for the CDR3 is TGTGCCAGCAGCCCAAGGACTAGCGGCTCTAGCACAGATACGCAGTATTTT.

The table lists this clonotype with many counts. J is TRBJ1-6 and V is TRBV7-2; D remains ambiguous. The CDR3 is 13 amino acids. Trimming removed 5 bases from V and 8 bases from J, with 10 bases in between. Germline V gives CDR1 SGHTA, CDR2 FQGNSA. CDR3 sequence reads: CASSLQGHSPLHF. CDR3 nucleotide sequence: TGTGCCAGCAGCCTACAAGGGCATTCACCCCTCCACTTT.

V is TRBV5-1 and J is TRBJ2-1; 7 nucleotides align to TRBD2. Germline values: CDR1 SGHRS, CDR2 YFSETQ. The CDR3 spans 18 residues. The junction had 10 bases not matched to a gene; V was cut back by 1 base and J by 0 bases. The CDR3 DNA follows: TGCGCCAGCAGCTTGTACAAGGGAGGGCTGGGCTCCTACAATGAGCAGTTCTTC. Residues: CASSLYKGGLGSYNEQFF.

This clonotype was counted ten times or more. The chain joins TRBV30 to TRBJ2-5; TRBD2 might be the D (5 bases). V was clipped by 2 bases and J by 5 bases, with 9 bases between them. The CDR3 contains 12 residues. The germline gives CDR1 GTSNPN, CDR2 SVGIG (reference sequence). This chain's CDR3 is CAWSLGDETQYF. The CDR3, as DNA: TGTGCCTGGAGTTTGGGAGACGAGACCCAGTACTTC. Using reference TRBV30 and TRBJ2-5 for the parts outside the CDR3, the full variable domain is SQTIHQWPATLVQPVGSPLSLECTVEGTSNPNLYWYRQAAGRGLQLLFYSVGIGQISSEVPQNLSASRPQDRQFILSSKKLLLSDSGFYLCAWSLGDETQYFGPGTRLLVL.

This clonotype showed up many times. The gene calls are TRBV10-2 and TRBJ1-2; D unresolved. The CDR3 has 14 amino acids. Trimming removed 6 bases from V and 1 base from J, with 12 bases in between. Germline V gene lookup returns CDR1 WSHSY and CDR2 SAAADI. DNA of the CDR3: TGCGCCAGCAGCCTCGACGGGATTAACTATGGCTACACCTTC. Encoded protein: CASSLDGINYGYTF.

This clonotype was counted many times. V and J are TRBV7-9 and TRBJ2-6; possibly TRBD1 for D (5 bases). Trimming took off 2 bases at V and 4 bases at J, with 15 bases between the two ends. CDR3 length: 17 amino acids. CDR1 is SEHNR and CDR2 is FQNEAQ in the germline V gene (reference sequence). The CDR3 sequence is CASSLFGRGGGANVLTF. As DNA, the CDR3 is TGTGCCAGCAGCTTATTTGGTAGGGGTGGAGGGGCCAACGTCCTGACTTTC.

This clonotype has ten or more counts. V usage is TRBV20-1 and J usage is TRBJ1-1; D remains unclear. The CDR3 is made up of 14 amino acids. Trimming removed 1 base from V and 2 bases from J, with 11 bases in between. CDR1 and CDR2 (germline): DFQATT, SNEGSKA (reference sequence). CDR3 region: CSARGAGSNTEAFF. The CDR3 DNA is TGCAGTGCTAGAGGGGCAGGCAGCAACACTGAAGCTTTCTTT.

This clonotype has more than one count but fewer than ten. The chain is built from TRBV18 and TRBJ1-6, with D unresolved. The V gene lost 6 bases and the J gene lost 10 bases, with 16 bases spanning the gap. The CDR3 is made up of 14 amino acids. The V gene's germline CDR1 is KGHSH and CDR2 LQKENI. The DNA for the CDR3 is TGTGCCAGCTCGCGAAGAGACCCAGGCTCACCCCTCCACTTT. It encodes CASSRRDPGSPLHF.

This clonotype was seen repeatedly, ten times or more. The CDR3 is CASSLQRGIGLRQPQHF. The DNA of the CDR3 is TGTGCCAGCAGCTTACAGCGAGGGATCGGGTTACGTCAGCCCCAGCATTTT. The rearrangement joins TRBV7-8 to TRBJ1-5; unclear D gene. The CDR3 length is 17 residues. Germline-derived CDR1 and CDR2 are SGHVS and FQNEAQ. V lost 2 bases, J lost 6 bases, and 20 bases lay in between.

This clonotype has just a few counts. The chain recombines TRBV24-1 with TRBJ2-3, with D tentatively TRBD1 (5 bases). The CDR3 runs 13 residues. The germline CDR1 and CDR2 sequences are KGHDR and SFDVKD. The ends were cut back, 4 bases at V and 6 bases at J, with 10 bases in the middle. CDR3 DNA: TGTGCCACCAGTGACCCAGCAGGGGATACGCAGTATTTT. It encodes CATSDPAGDTQYF.

Judged by abundance, this clonotype is medium-sized. The chain carries TRBV7-3 and TRBJ2-5; D assignment may be TRBD1 or TRBD2 (6 bases each). The CDR3 runs 16 residues. V was pared by 5 bases and J by 5 bases, with 21 bases between. Germline CDR1 is SGHTA and CDR2 is FQGTGA. CDR3: CASSPGAIEGVETQYF. The CDR3 DNA reads as TGTGCCAGCAGCCCGGGGGCCATCGAGGGGGTGGAGACCCAGTACTTC.

The genes are TRBV25-1 and TRBJ2-3; D perhaps matches TRBD1 (6 bases). CDR3 length equals 15 residues. The germline V and J ends were trimmed by 5 bases and 2 bases, with 14 bases remaining between them. Germline assignment: CDR1 MGHDK and CDR2 SYGVNS. Here the CDR3 reads CASSFTGSITDTQYF. CDR3 in DNA: TGTGCCAGCAGTTTTACAGGGAGCATCACAGATACGCAGTATTTT.

This clonotype was counted many times. The V call is TRBV5-6, the J call TRBJ1-5; D ambiguous. Trimming removed 3 bases at V and 4 bases at J, with 8 bases between. CDR1 is SGHDT and CDR2 is YYEEEE in the germline V gene. The CDR3 consists of 13 residues. The CDR3 protein is CASSSLGNQPQHF. CDR3 coding DNA: TGTGCCAGCAGCTCCCTTGGAAATCAGCCCCAGCATTTT.

This clonotype was detected ten times or more. The chain combines TRBV28 with TRBJ2-5; 7 positions agree with TRBD2. Germline V gene sequence: CDR1 MDHEN, CDR2 SYDVKM. CDR3 length equals 13 residues. The V and J ends lost 10 bases and 6 bases, in that order; junction bases with no gene match: 11. Written as DNA, the CDR3 is TGTGCCACTCTGGGGGGGACGGAAAAGACCCAGTACTTC. It codes for CATLGGTEKTQYF.